This T cell receptor beta chain was captured in a study of OX40 agonist ivuxolimab in advanced cancers. Study-wide background: Patient treatment consisted of intravenous ivuxolimab administration every 2 weeks at 0.01 to 10 mg/kg. Of the patients, three showed partial responses, one with hepatocellular carcinoma and two with cutaneous melanoma.

V shed 2 bases and J 6 bases; nucleotides not matched to a gene: 7. The CDR3 spans 15 residues. Profiling relied on immunoSEQ multiplex PCR, and the TCRdb table lists in-frame clones only, not all of them. The profile shows about 50,000 clones, about 86% of them singletons. The sequences come from CD4+ or CD8+ T cells sorted from blood, collected in a trial of the OX40 agonist ivuxolimab. This rearrangement joins TRBV23-1 to TRBJ1-1; 9 bases are a match to TRBD1. TRBV23-1 is flagged as an ORF with uncertain function. The clonotype originates from an adult with an advanced solid tumor such as melanoma, head and neck, liver or kidney cancer. The CDR3 nucleotides read TGCGCCAGCAGTCAAAGGACAGGGGAGGTCCCTGAAGCTTTCTTT. Translating gives CASSQRTGEVPEAFF.